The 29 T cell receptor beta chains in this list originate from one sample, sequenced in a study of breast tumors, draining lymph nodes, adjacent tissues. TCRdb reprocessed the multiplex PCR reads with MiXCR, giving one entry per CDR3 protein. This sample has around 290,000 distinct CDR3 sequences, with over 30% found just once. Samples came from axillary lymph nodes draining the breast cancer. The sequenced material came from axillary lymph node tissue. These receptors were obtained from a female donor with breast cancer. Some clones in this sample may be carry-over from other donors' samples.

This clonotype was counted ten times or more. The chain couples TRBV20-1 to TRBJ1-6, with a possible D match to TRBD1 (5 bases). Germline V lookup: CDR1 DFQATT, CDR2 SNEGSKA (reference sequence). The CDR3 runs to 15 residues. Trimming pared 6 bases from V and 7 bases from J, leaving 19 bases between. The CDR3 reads CSAPTSGRKNSPLHF. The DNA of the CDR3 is TGCAGTGCCCCTACCTCGGGACGGAAAAATTCACCCCTCCACTTT.

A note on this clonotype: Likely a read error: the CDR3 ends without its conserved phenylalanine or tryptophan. CDR3 protein: CASSADGNYGYTL. The DNA of the CDR3 is TGTGCCAGCAGTGCGGACGGAAACTATGGCTACACCCTC. J is TRBJ1-2 and V is TRBV6-1; D remains ambiguous. The V gene's germline CDR1 is MNHNS and CDR2 SASEGT. The CDR3 has 13 residues. With 4 bases removed from V and 2 bases from J, the gap between germline ends came to 8 bases.

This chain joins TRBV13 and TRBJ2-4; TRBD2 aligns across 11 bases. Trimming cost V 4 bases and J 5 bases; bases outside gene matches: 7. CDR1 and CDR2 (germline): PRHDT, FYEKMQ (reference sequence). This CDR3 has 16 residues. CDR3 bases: TGTGCCAGCAGCTCCCGACTAGCGGGAAGGGAAAACATTCAGTACTTC. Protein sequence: CASSSRLAGRENIQYF.

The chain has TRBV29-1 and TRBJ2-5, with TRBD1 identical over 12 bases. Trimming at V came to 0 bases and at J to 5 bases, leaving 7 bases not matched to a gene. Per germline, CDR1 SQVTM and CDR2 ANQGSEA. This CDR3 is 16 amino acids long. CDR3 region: CSVEDGTGGGLETQYF. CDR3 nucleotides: TGCAGCGTTGAAGACGGGACAGGGGGCGGATTGGAGACCCAGTACTTC.

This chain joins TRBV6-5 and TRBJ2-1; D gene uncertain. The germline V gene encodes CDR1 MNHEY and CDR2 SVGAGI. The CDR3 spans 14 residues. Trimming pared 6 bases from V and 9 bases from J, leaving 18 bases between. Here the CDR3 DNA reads TGTGCCAGCAGCCCCCCGCGGAAGCTTTCTGAGCAGTTCTTC. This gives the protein CASSPPRKLSEQFF.

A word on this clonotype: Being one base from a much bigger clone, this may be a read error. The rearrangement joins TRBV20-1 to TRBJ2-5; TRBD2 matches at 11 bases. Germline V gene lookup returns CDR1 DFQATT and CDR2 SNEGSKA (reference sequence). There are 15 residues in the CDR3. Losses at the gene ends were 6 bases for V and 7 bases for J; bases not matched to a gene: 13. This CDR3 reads CSAHSFSGREVTQYF. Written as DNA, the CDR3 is TGCAGTGCCCACTCCTTTAGCGGGAGGGAAGTGACCCAGTACTTC.

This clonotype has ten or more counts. The CDR3 bases are TGTGCCAGTAGTATAGACTTAGCGGGAGGCAGCAATGAGCAGTTCTTC. The encoded protein is CASSIDLAGGSNEQFF. V usage is TRBV19 and J usage is TRBJ2-1; the match to TRBD2 covers 10 bases. Germline values: CDR1 LNHDA, CDR2 SQIVND (reference sequence). The CDR3 length is 16 residues. V was clipped by 0 bases and J by 6 bases; unmatched bases: 5.

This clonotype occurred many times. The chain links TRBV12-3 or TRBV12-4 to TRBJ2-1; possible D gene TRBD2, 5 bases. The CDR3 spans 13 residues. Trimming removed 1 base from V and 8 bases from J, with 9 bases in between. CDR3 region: CASSLGGEDEQFF. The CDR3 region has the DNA TGTGCCAGCAGTTTAGGGGGAGAAGATGAGCAGTTCTTC.

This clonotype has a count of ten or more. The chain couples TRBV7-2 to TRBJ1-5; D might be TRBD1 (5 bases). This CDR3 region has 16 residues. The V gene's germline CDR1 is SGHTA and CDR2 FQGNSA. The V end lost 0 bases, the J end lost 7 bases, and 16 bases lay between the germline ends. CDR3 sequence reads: CASSLAARAVGQPQHF. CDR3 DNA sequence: TGTGCCAGCAGCTTAGCGGCCAGGGCGGTAGGCCAGCCCCAGCATTTT.

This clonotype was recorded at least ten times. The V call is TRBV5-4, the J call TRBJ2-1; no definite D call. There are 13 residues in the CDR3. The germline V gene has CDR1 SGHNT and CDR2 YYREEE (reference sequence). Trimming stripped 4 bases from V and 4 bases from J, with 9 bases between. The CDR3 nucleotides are TGTGCCAGCAGCGGTAGCCTGTACAATGAGCAGTTCTTC. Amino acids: CASSGSLYNEQFF.

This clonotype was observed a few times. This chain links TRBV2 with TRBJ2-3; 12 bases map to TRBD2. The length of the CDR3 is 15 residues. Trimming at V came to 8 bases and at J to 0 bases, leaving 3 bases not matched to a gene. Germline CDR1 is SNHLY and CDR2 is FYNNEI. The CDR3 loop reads CASRTSGVSTDTQYF. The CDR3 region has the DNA TGTGCCAGCCGGACTAGCGGGGTGAGCACAGATACGCAGTATTTT.

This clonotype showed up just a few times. The CDR3 loop reads CASRVSGRGNNEQFF. The CDR3, as DNA: TGTGCCAGCAGGGTTAGCGGGAGGGGGAACAATGAGCAGTTCTTC. The chain recombines TRBV6-1 with TRBJ2-1; 11 nucleotides line up with TRBD2. The germline CDR1 and CDR2 sequences are MNHNS and SASEGT. The CDR3 covers 15 residues. V shed 6 bases, J shed 5 bases, and the junction held 6 bases outside the gene matches.

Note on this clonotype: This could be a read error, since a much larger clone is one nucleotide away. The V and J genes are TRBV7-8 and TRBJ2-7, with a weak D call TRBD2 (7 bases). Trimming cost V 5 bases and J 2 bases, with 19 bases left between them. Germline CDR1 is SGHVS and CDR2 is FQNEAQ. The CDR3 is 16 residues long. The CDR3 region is CASSRPRGGAPYEQYF. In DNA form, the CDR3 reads TGTGCCAGCAGCCGGCCTAGGGGGGGGGCCCCCTACGAGCAGTACTTC.

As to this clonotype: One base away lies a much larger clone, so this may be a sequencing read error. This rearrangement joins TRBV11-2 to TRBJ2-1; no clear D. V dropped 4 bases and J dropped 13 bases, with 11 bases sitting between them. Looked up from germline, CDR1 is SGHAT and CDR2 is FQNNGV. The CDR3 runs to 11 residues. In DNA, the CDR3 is TGTGCCAGCAGCTCCGGACGGGTTCAGTTCTTC. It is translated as CASSSGRVQFF.

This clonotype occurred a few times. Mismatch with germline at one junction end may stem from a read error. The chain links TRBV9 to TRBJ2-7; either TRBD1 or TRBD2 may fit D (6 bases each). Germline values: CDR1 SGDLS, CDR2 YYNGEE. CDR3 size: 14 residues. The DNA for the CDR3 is TGTGCCAGCAGCGCGAGACAGGAGGGATACGAGCAGTCCTTC. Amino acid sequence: CASSARQEGYEQSF.

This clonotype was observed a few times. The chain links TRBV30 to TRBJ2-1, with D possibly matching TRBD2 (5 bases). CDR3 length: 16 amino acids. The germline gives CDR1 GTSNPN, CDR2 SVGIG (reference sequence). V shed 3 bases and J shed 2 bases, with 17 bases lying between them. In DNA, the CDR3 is TGTGCCTGGAGGGGAGCATGGGGAACAGCCTACAATGAGCAGTTCTTC. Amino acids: CAWRGAWGTAYNEQFF.

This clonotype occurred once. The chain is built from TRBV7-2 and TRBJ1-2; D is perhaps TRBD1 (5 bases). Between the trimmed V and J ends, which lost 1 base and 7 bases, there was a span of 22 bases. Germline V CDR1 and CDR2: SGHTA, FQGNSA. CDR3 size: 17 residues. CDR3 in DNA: TGTACCAGCAGCTTAGGAGGGCCCGAGCAGGGTTTCGGTGGCTACACCTTC. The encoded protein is CTSSLGGPEQGFGGYTF.

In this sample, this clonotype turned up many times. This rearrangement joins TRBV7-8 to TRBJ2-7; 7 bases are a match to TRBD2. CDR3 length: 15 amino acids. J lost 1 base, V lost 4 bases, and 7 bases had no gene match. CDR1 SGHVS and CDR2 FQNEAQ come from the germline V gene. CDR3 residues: CASSWSGDASYEQYF. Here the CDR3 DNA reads TGTGCCAGCAGCTGGAGCGGGGATGCTTCCTACGAGCAGTACTTC.

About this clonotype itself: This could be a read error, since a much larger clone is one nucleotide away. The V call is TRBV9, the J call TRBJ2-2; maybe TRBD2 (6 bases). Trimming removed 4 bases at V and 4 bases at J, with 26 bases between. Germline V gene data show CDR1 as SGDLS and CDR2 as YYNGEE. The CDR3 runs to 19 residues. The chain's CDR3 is CASSHRGTVAMGTTGELFF. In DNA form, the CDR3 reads TGTGCCAGCAGCCATCGGGGGACGGTGGCGATGGGGACCACCGGGGAGCTGTTTTTT.

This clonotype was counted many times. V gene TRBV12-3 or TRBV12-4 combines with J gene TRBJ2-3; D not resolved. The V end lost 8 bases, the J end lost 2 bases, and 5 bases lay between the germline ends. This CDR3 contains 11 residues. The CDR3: CASLYTDTQYF. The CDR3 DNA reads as TGTGCCAGCCTCTACACAGATACGCAGTATTTT.

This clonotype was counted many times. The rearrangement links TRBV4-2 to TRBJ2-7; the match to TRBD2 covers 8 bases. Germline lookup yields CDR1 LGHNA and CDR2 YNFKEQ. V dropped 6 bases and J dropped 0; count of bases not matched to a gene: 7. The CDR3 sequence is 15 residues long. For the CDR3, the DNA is TGTGCCAGCAGTGCGGGGCGGGAGGCCTCCTACGAGCAGTACTTC. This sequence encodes CASSAGREASYEQYF.

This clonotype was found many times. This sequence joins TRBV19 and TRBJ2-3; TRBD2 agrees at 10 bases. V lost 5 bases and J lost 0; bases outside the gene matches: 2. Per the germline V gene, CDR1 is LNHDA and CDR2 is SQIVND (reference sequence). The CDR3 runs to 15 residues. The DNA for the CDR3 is TGTGCCAGTAGTTCACTAGCGGGAAGCACAGATACGCAGTATTTT. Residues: CASSSLAGSTDTQYF. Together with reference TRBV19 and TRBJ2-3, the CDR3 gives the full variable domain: DGGITQSPKYLFRKEGQNVTLSCEQNLNHDAMYWYRQDPGQGLRLIYYSQIVNDFQKGDIAEGYSVSREKKESFPLTVTSAQKNPTAFYLCASSSLAGSTDTQYFGPGTRLTVL.

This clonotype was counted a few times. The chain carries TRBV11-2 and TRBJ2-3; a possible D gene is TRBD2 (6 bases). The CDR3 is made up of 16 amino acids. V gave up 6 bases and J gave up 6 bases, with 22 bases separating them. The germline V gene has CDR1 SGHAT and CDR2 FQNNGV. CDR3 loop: CASSFLGTSRADTQYF. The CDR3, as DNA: TGTGCCAGCAGTTTCCTCGGGACTTCCCGAGCCGATACGCAGTATTTT.

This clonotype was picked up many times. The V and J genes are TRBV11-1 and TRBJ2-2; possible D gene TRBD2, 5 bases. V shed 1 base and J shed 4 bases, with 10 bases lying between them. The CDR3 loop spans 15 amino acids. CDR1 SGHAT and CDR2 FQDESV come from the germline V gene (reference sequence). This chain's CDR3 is CASSLVSGITGELFF. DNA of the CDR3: TGTGCCAGCAGCTTAGTTTCCGGGATCACCGGGGAGCTGTTTTTT.

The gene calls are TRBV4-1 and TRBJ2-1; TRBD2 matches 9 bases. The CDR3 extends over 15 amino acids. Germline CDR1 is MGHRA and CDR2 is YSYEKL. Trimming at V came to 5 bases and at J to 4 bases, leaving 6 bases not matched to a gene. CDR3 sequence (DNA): TGCGCCAGCAGCGGCGCGGGAGGGTTATACAATGAGCAGTTCTTC. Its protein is CASSGAGGLYNEQFF.

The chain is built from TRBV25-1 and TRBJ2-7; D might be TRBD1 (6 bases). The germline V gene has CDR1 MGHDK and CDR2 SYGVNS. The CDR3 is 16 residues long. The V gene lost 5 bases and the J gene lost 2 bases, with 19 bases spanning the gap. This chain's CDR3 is CASSLSPTGNPYEQYF. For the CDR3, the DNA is TGTGCCAGCAGTTTATCCCCTACAGGGAATCCCTACGAGCAGTACTTC.

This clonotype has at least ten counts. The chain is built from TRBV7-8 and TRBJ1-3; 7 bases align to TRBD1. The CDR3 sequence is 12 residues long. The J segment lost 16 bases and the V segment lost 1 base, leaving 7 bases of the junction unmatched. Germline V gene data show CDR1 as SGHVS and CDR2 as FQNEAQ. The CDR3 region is CASSLGEDRLYF. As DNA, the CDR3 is TGTGCCAGCAGCTTAGGAGAGGACAGGCTTTATTTT. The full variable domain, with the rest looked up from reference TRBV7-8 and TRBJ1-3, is GAGVSQSPRYKVAKRGQDVALRCDPISGHVSLFWYQQALGQGPEFLTYFQNEAQLDKSGLPSDRFFAERPEGSVSTLKIQRTQQEDSAVYLCASSLGEDRLYFGEGSWLTVV.

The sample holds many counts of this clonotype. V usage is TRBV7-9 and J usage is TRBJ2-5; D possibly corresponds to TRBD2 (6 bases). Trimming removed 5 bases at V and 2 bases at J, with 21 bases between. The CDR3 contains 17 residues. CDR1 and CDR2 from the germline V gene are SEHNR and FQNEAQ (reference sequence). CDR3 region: CASSPVEWEAKQETQYF. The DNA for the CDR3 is TGTGCCAGCAGCCCGGTAGAGTGGGAGGCCAAACAAGAGACCCAGTACTTC.

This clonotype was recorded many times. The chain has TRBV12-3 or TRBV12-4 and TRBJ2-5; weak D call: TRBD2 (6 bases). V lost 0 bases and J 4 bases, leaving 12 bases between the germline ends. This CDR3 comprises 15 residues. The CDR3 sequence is CASSLAIIGGETQYF. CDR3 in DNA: TGTGCCAGCAGTTTAGCGATAATCGGGGGAGAGACCCAGTACTTC.